This T cell receptor beta chain appears in the sequencing data of a study of blood T cell repertoires in COVID-19 (dated by TCRdb to the early 2020s). Background on the whole study: Samples covering the acute and convalescent phases of COVID-19 were provided by collaborators in the United States, Italy and Spain. The material from the prospective study consisted of cDNA or gDNA derived from T cells, B-cell-depleted T cells, or PBMCs. Subjects who had been exposed to COVID-19, were actively infected with it, or had recovered from it provided the deeply sampled blood TCRbeta repertoires that made up the dataset. A freely available public database, intended as a resource for researchers studying the immune response to SARS-CoV-2, is where the repertoires were released. The samples were drawn from two sources: the first 160 participants of the ongoing ImmuneRACE study, and 950 to 1,500 subjects contributed by 6 global collaborators. A de-identified subject ID, COVID-19 status, age in years and sex were almost always included in the sample metadata. Where available, HLA class I and class II types were taken from metadata supplied by the sample provider and were not determined by assay-based typing.

Collaborating institutions collected whole blood in K2EDTA tubes following their own protocols. For TCRbeta analysis, collaborators shipped samples as frozen whole blood, isolated PBMCs, or DNA extracted from either of those sample types. Measured from the cysteine to the phenylalanine, the CDR3 is 14 residues long. Of the read, only the CDR3 DNA is kept; its 42 bases are in frame from base 1. The trim is 2 bases for V and 5 bases for J, with a gap of 13 bases between the germline ends. The germline V gene (reference sequence) gives CDR1 as GTSNPN and CDR2 as SVGIG. Comment on this clone: Its antigen remains undetermined. One base away there is no much larger clone; base qualities are not given.

The research as a whole found: How much clinical and demographic metadata was included differed by source and by participant, and the metadata was provided uncurated.

TCRbeta CDR3 regions were amplified from genomic DNA using the immunoSEQ Assay, a bias-controlled multiplex PCR. The authors' analysis ran thus. The number of nucleated cells in each sample was estimated by amplification of reference gene primers within the assay. Sequence reads were collapsed and filtered to measure the absolute abundance of every unique TCRbeta CDR3 rearrangement. Productive Simpson clonality was computed per sample as the square root of Simpson's diversity index over productive rearrangements. Drawn from immuneACCESS, this table holds only the in-frame rearrangements with V and J called that TCRdb kept. Clones are partly lost; checked studies trace under half to an unresolved V gene and leave the rest unexplained. That table is the source of V, J and clone size, and D and trimming were worked out from the DNA. The sample data list over 60,000 clones, and 90% of these were observed just once. Jointly, the top ten make up 5% to 6% of the sample.

The sample comprised peripheral blood. The chain is encoded by TRBV30 joined to TRBJ1-5, with a weak D call of TRBD1 (5 bases match). This receptor was obtained from a man aged 50-59 years with acute or convalescent COVID-19. The CDR3 protein is CAWSRGIGDQPQHF. The DNA sequence follows: TGTGCCTGGAGTAGGGGCATTGGGGATCAGCCCCAGCATTTT.